This entry lists 27 T cell receptor beta chains sequenced from one sample in a study of blood T cell repertoires in COVID-19. Profiled with immunoSEQ multiplex PCR; TCRdb holds only in-frame clones, not every one. The sample shows a few hundred thousand clones, roughly 90% of them seen only once. The sequenced sample was peripheral blood. These receptors were collected from a woman aged 55-70 years with acute or convalescent COVID-19.

The V and J genes are TRBV28 and TRBJ2-1; 10 bases agree with TRBD1. Germline CDR1 MDHEN, CDR2 SYDVKM. The CDR3 has 15 amino acids. Trimming at V came to 3 bases and at J to 2 bases, leaving 1 base not matched to a gene. The CDR3 region is CASSLGQGPYNEQFF. The CDR3, as DNA: TGTGCCAGCAGTTTGGGACAGGGGCCCTACAATGAGCAGTTCTTC.

J is TRBJ1-1 and V is TRBV29-1, with D tentatively TRBD1 (6 bases). V lost 6 bases, J lost 2 bases, and 16 bases lay in between. There are 14 residues in the CDR3. Looked up from germline, CDR1 is SQVTM and CDR2 is ANQGSEA. CDR3 DNA sequence: TGCAGCGTCGTGGACACAGGGTTAAACACTGAAGCTTTCTTT. Translation: CSVVDTGLNTEAFF.

This chain uses TRBV28 with TRBJ1-3; D possibly corresponds to TRBD1 (6 bases). Germline V CDR1 and CDR2: MDHEN, SYDVKM. V was shortened by 6 bases and J by 3 bases, with 9 bases between the two germline ends. The CDR3 covers 13 residues. CDR3 bases: TGTGCCAGCAGGGGAGGGGGTGGAAACACCATATATTTT. Translating it yields CASRGGGGNTIYF.

The gene calls are TRBV5-1 and TRBJ1-4; TRBD1 might be the D (6 bases). The V gene's germline CDR1 is SGHRS and CDR2 YFSETQ. The V end was cut by 5 bases, the J end by 10 bases, with 15 bases between. This CDR3 region has 13 residues. The CDR3 spells CASSFQGKGKLFF. CDR3 nucleotides: TGCGCCAGCAGTTTTCAGGGGAAGGGAAAACTGTTTTTT.

The chain is built from TRBV5-1 and TRBJ1-6; a weak D match, TRBD1 (5 bases). CDR1 and CDR2 from the germline V gene are SGHRS and YFSETQ. There are 14 residues in the CDR3. Deletions cut 5 bases from V and 6 bases from J, with 12 bases between. This chain's CDR3 is CASSAQGFNSPLHF. In DNA form, the CDR3 reads TGCGCCAGCAGTGCCCAGGGTTTTAATTCACCCCTCCACTTT. Based on the CDR3 plus reference TRBV5-1 and TRBJ1-6, the full variable domain is KAGVTQTPRYLIKTRGQQVTLSCSPISGHRSVSWYQQTPGQGLQFLFEYFSETQRNKGNFPGRFSGRQFSNSRSEMNVSTLELGDSALYLCASSAQGFNSPLHFGNGTRLTVT.

The chain has TRBV3-1 (or the pseudogene TRBV3-2) and TRBJ1-1; tentative D call: TRBD1 (5 bases). The V gene's germline CDR1 is LGHDT and CDR2 YNNKEL (reference sequence). V gave up 5 bases and J gave up 1 base, with 14 bases separating them. The CDR3 spans 15 residues. The CDR3 nucleotides read TGTGCCAGCAGCACACGGGGGGGTCCGAACACTGAAGCTTTCTTT. Encoded protein: CASSTRGGPNTEAFF.

The chain is built from TRBV6-5 and TRBJ2-7; TRBD2 matches 12 bases. This CDR3 region has 15 residues. After removal of 5 bases from V and 5 bases from J, the junction contained 7 bases not matched to a gene. Germline-derived CDR1 and CDR2 are MNHEY and SVGAGI. CDR3 DNA: TGTGCCAGCAGTCCAACTAGCGGGAGGATCAACGAGCAGTACTTC. Translation: CASSPTSGRINEQYF.

The chain joins TRBV28 to TRBJ1-2, with D maybe TRBD1 (6 bases). This CDR3 has 18 amino acids. Trimming shortened V by 5 bases and J by 1 base, and 23 bases separated the two germline ends. The V gene's germline CDR1 is MDHEN and CDR2 SYDVKM. The CDR3 is CASSLPLWTANFNYGYTF. CDR3 nucleotides: TGTGCCAGCAGTCTCCCTTTGTGGACAGCAAACTTTAACTATGGCTACACCTTC.

The rearrangement joins TRBV24-1 to TRBJ1-5; the D gene is possibly TRBD1 (5 bases). The V end was cut by 4 bases, the J end by 1 base, with 10 bases between. Germline V gives CDR1 KGHDR, CDR2 SFDVKD. The length of the CDR3 is 15 residues. The DNA of the CDR3 is TGTGCCACCAGTGACCATGGACAAAGCAATCAGCCCCAGCATTTT. It encodes CATSDHGQSNQPQHF.

The sample holds one count of this clone. CDR3 sequence reads: CASSKGQGTLNTEAFF. The CDR3 DNA follows: TGTGCCAGCAGTAAAGGACAGGGGACATTGAACACTGAAGCTTTCTTT. The chain carries TRBV6-1 and TRBJ1-1; 9 bases line up with TRBD1. The CDR3 is 16 residues long. The germline V gene encodes CDR1 MNHNS and CDR2 SASEGT. J lost 0 bases, V lost 5 bases, and 7 bases had no gene match.

The rearrangement links TRBV5-1 to TRBJ1-1; TRBD1 aligns across 7 bases. From germline, CDR1 is SGHRS and CDR2 YFSETQ. With V trimmed by 4 bases and J by 5 bases, 8 bases remained unmatched. This CDR3 has 14 residues. The CDR3 region is CASSPGTVSTEAFF. DNA for the CDR3: TGCGCCAGCAGCCCGGGGACAGTAAGTACTGAAGCTTTCTTT. Supplemented by reference TRBV5-1 and TRBJ1-1, the full variable domain reads KAGVTQTPRYLIKTRGQQVTLSCSPISGHRSVSWYQQTPGQGLQFLFEYFSETQRNKGNFPGRFSGRQFSNSRSEMNVSTLELGDSALYLCASSPGTVSTEAFFGQGTRLTVV.

This clone was observed a handful of times. Other DNA variants within this sample encode the same CDR3. This rearrangement joins TRBV6-5 to TRBJ1-1; TRBD1 might be the D (6 bases). Germline-derived CDR1 and CDR2 are MNHEY and SVGAGI. CDR3 length: 13 amino acids. The V and J ends lost 6 bases and 2 bases respectively, with 10 bases between them. CDR3 region: CASRQGGNTEAFF. CDR3 bases: TGTGCCAGCAGGCAAGGGGGTAACACTGAAGCTTTCTTT.

The table lists this clone with a few counts. The chain links TRBV7-8 to TRBJ1-3; possible D gene TRBD1, 5 bases. The V end lost 5 bases, the J end lost 2 bases, and 16 bases lay between the germline ends. Germline V lookup: CDR1 SGHVS, CDR2 FQNEAQ. CDR3 length: 16 residues. The CDR3: CASSPRTSSPGNTIYF. The CDR3 DNA reads TGTGCCAGCAGCCCCCGGACATCCTCACCTGGAAACACCATATATTTT. The full variable domain, with the rest looked up from reference TRBV7-8 and TRBJ1-3, is GAGVSQSPRYKVAKRGQDVALRCDPISGHVSLFWYQQALGQGPEFLTYFQNEAQLDKSGLPSDRFFAERPEGSVSTLKIQRTQQEDSAVYLCASSPRTSSPGNTIYFGEGSWLTVV.

V usage is TRBV6-2 or TRBV6-3 and J usage is TRBJ2-7, with D maybe TRBD2 (5 bases). This CDR3 is built from 15 residues. Trimming left V 5 bases short and J 6 bases short, with 20 bases between. The germline CDR1 and CDR2 sequences are MNHEY and SVGEGT. CDR3 sequence reads: CASSPEVQPGFEQYF. The DNA of the CDR3 is TGTGCCAGCAGTCCAGAAGTCCAACCGGGGTTCGAGCAGTACTTC.

This sequence joins TRBV7-2 and TRBJ1-2; 10 bases map to TRBD1. This CDR3 is 17 amino acids long. The germline V gene has CDR1 SGHTA and CDR2 FQGNSA. V gave up 2 bases and J gave up 3 bases; unmatched junction bases: 9. The CDR3 bases are TGTGCCAGCAGCTTAAGGGCCCGGGACAGGGGTTACTATGGCTACACCTTC. Protein sequence: CASSLRARDRGYYGYTF.

J is TRBJ1-2 and V is TRBV18; TRBD1 agrees at 7 bases. Trimming at V came to 2 bases and at J to 8 bases, leaving 11 bases not matched to a gene. CDR1 KGHSH and CDR2 LQKENI come from the germline V gene. This CDR3 contains 15 residues. The CDR3, as DNA: TGTGCCAGCTCACCAGGAAACTCAGGGGGACGCGGCTACACCTTC. Its translation: CASSPGNSGGRGYTF.

The chain links TRBV23-1 to TRBJ1-1; D is undetermined. TRBV23-1 is an open reading frame, and its role is uncertain. This CDR3 is 14 amino acids long. V dropped 0 bases and J dropped 7 bases, with 12 bases sitting between them. The CDR3 reads CASSQSEEVYEAFF. The CDR3 coding sequence is TGCGCCAGCAGTCAATCGGAAGAGGTCTATGAAGCTTTCTTT.

V is TRBV19 and J is TRBJ2-1, with 7 bases that match TRBD2. V lost 6 bases and J lost 4; bases outside the gene matches: 12. CDR1 and CDR2 (germline): LNHDA, SQIVND (reference sequence). The CDR3 is made up of 16 amino acids. The CDR3 is CASRRGGVGVYNEQFF. The CDR3 DNA sequence: TGTGCCAGTAGGAGGGGAGGGGTTGGGGTTTACAATGAGCAGTTCTTC.

The rearrangement links TRBV20-1 to TRBJ1-5; D call uncertain. V dropped 6 bases and J dropped 7 bases, with 10 bases sitting between them. Germline V gene lookup returns CDR1 DFQATT and CDR2 SNEGSKA (reference sequence). This CDR3 has 11 amino acids. The CDR3 DNA is TGCAGTGCCATGGCCGTACAGCCCCAGCATTTT. Amino acids: CSAMAVQPQHF.

The V call is TRBV5-1, the J call TRBJ2-7; perhaps TRBD2 as D (6 bases). The V gene lost 2 bases and the J gene lost 4 bases, with 19 bases spanning the gap. The CDR3 loop spans 16 amino acids. From germline, CDR1 is SGHRS and CDR2 YFSETQ. In nucleotides, the CDR3 is TGCGCCAGCAGCTTTCAGAGGACGGGAGTTCCGTACGAGCAGTACTTC. This sequence encodes CASSFQRTGVPYEQYF.

The rearrangement uses TRBV7-8 and TRBJ1-2, with 9 positions matching TRBD1. The ends lost 0 bases at V and 0 bases at J; junction bases unmatched: 2. From germline, CDR1 is SGHVS and CDR2 FQNEAQ. CDR3 size: 16 residues. The CDR3 spells CASSLAGQGTNYGYTF. The CDR3 nucleotides are TGTGCCAGCAGCTTAGCTGGACAGGGGACTAACTATGGCTACACCTTC.

The V and J genes are TRBV12-3 or TRBV12-4 and TRBJ2-1; weak D call: TRBD2 (5 bases). Trimming removed 6 bases at V and 12 bases at J, with 15 bases between. The CDR3 runs to 12 residues. The CDR3 region is CASSPLALGQFF. The CDR3 DNA sequence: TGTGCCAGCAGCCCTCTAGCCCTCGGGCAGTTCTTC.

The sample holds one count of this clone. The chain combines TRBV4-3 with TRBJ1-1; the D is unclear. The germline V and J ends were trimmed by 0 bases and 11 bases, with 16 bases remaining between them. Looked up from germline, CDR1 is LGHNA and CDR2 is YSLEER. CDR3 length: 14 amino acids. The CDR3 region is CASSQDRMVGEAFF. The CDR3 DNA sequence: TGCGCCAGCAGCCAAGATAGGATGGTCGGGGAGGCTTTCTTT.

In this sample, this clone turned up a few times. This chain uses TRBV30 with TRBJ1-4; D not certain. This CDR3 is 16 amino acids long. Germline assignment: CDR1 GTSNPN and CDR2 SVGIG (reference sequence). V gave up 4 bases and J gave up 0 bases, with 15 bases separating them. In DNA form, the CDR3 reads TGTGCCTGGACCGAACCCCTGACATCAACTAATGAAAAACTGTTTTTT. Translation gives CAWTEPLTSTNEKLFF.

The rearrangement joins TRBV4-3 to TRBJ2-4; maybe TRBD2 (5 bases). This CDR3 has 17 amino acids. V dropped 2 bases and J dropped 3 bases, with 17 bases sitting between them. Germline CDR1 LGHNA, CDR2 YSLEER. The CDR3 region has the DNA TGCGCCAGCAGCCAATCCCCCGGTGGTGGAGGCAAAAACATTCAGTACTTC. It translates to CASSQSPGGGGKNIQYF.

V gene TRBV9 combines with J gene TRBJ1-4; D possibly corresponds to TRBD1 (5 bases). V was shortened by 4 bases and J by 4 bases, with 14 bases between the two germline ends. Germline CDR1 SGDLS, CDR2 YYNGEE. This CDR3 is built from 15 residues. CDR3 protein: CASSSRGRVNEKLFF. The CDR3 DNA reads TGTGCCAGCAGCTCCCGGGGGAGGGTTAATGAAAAACTGTTTTTT.

This clone has a handful of counts. V gene TRBV3-1 (or the pseudogene TRBV3-2) combines with J gene TRBJ1-6; 8 bases align to TRBD1. Per germline, CDR1 LGHDT and CDR2 YNNKEL (reference sequence). The CDR3 sequence is 15 residues long. J lost 7 bases, V lost 1 base, and 3 bases had no gene match. The CDR3 here is CASSQGGQGNSPLHF. The CDR3, as DNA: TGTGCCAGCAGCCAAGGAGGACAGGGAAATTCACCCCTCCACTTT.